The 25 T cell receptor beta chains below were found in one sample sequenced in a study of T cells in Graves' hyperthyroidism and ophthalmopathy. There were TCR beta CDR3 regions amplified from RNA transcripts. The study used the HTBI primer set for a first-round RT-PCR of the TCR CDR3. TCRdb re-derived calls from the multiplex PCR reads in MiXCR, one entry per CDR3 protein. The sample includes approximately 430,000 distinct CDR3 sequences, about 15% of them seen just once. Sequenced: blood. The receptors shown here come from a woman younger than 30 with Graves' hyperthyroidism.

The J gene is TRBJ1-5, the V gene TRBV3-1, with D perhaps matching TRBD1 (6 bases). CDR1 and CDR2 (germline): LGHDT, YNNKEL (reference sequence). CDR3 length: 13 amino acids. V shed 8 bases and J shed 7 bases, with 15 bases lying between them. CDR3 sequence: CASFRGGWQPQHF. In nucleotides, the CDR3 is TGTGCCAGCTTTAGGGGGGGCTGGCAGCCCCAGCATTTT.

This clonotype was counted a few times. The chain links TRBV5-1 to TRBJ2-5; D is perhaps TRBD1 (6 bases). From germline, CDR1 is SGHRS and CDR2 YFSETQ. V lost 5 bases to trimming and J lost 9 bases, with 17 bases between them. The CDR3 loop spans 13 amino acids. CDR3: CASRQGTGTSQYF. The CDR3 nucleotides are TGCGCCAGCAGACAGGGTACCGGGACGTCCCAGTACTTC. The entire variable domain, with the rest obtained from reference TRBV5-1 and TRBJ2-5, is as follows: KAGVTQTPRYLIKTRGQQVTLSCSPISGHRSVSWYQQTPGQGLQFLFEYFSETQRNKGNFPGRFSGRQFSNSRSEMNVSTLELGDSALYLCASRQGTGTSQYFGPGTRLLVL.

This chain uses TRBV5-1 with TRBJ2-4; D is perhaps TRBD2 (6 bases). CDR1 and CDR2 from the germline V gene are SGHRS and YFSETQ. Trimming stripped 1 base from V and 1 base from J, with 18 bases between. The CDR3 consists of 18 residues. The CDR3 DNA follows: TGCGCCAGCAGCTTGAACGGCGTGGAGGGACTTGCCAAAAACATTCAGTACTTC. It translates to CASSLNGVEGLAKNIQYF.

This clonotype was detected many times. This chain links TRBV5-1 with TRBJ2-7; TRBD1 matches 7 bases. In germline, CDR1 is SGHRS, CDR2 YFSETQ. The CDR3 length is 15 residues. With V trimmed by 4 bases and J by 1 base, 8 bases remained unmatched. This CDR3 reads CASSPPTGESYEQYF. In DNA, the CDR3 is TGCGCCAGCAGCCCCCCCACAGGGGAATCCTACGAGCAGTACTTC.

Only a few counts were recorded for this clonotype. CDR3 sequence: CAWSVRLAGVNTGELFF. The CDR3 DNA is TGTGCCTGGAGTGTACGACTAGCGGGAGTTAACACCGGGGAGCTGTTTTTT. The V gene is TRBV30, the J gene TRBJ2-2; TRBD2 matches 12 bases. There are 17 residues in the CDR3. From germline, CDR1 is GTSNPN and CDR2 SVGIG (reference sequence). Unmatched junction bases numbered 4, after V lost 0 bases and J lost 2 bases.

This clonotype showed up many times. The CDR3 loop is CSARDEKAGHSPLHF. CDR3 in DNA: TGCAGTGCTAGAGATGAGAAGGCAGGGCATTCACCCCTCCACTTT. The V call is TRBV20-1, the J call TRBJ1-6, with D maybe TRBD1 (5 bases). The CDR3 totals 15 residues. Between the trimmed V and J ends, which lost 0 bases and 8 bases, there was a span of 14 bases. CDR1 and CDR2 (germline): DFQATT, SNEGSKA (reference sequence).

The sample holds many counts of this clonotype. The V and J genes are TRBV20-1 and TRBJ1-4, with 8 bases identical to TRBD1. CDR3 length: 14 residues. Germline-derived CDR1 and CDR2 are DFQATT and SNEGSKA (reference sequence). Unmatched junction bases numbered 4, after V lost 3 bases and J lost 4 bases. The CDR3 loop reads CSARGQELNEKLFF. The CDR3 DNA reads as TGCAGTGCTAGGGGACAGGAGCTTAATGAAAAACTGTTTTTT.

This clonotype was seen repeatedly, ten times or more. The genes are TRBV3-1 and TRBJ2-2, with 16 bases aligning to TRBD2. CDR3 size: 18 residues. Germline values: CDR1 LGHDT, CDR2 YNNKEL (reference sequence). V was pared by 3 bases and J by 3 bases, with 4 bases of the junction left unmatched. CDR3: CASSQRGLAGGHTGELFF. The CDR3 nucleotides are TGTGCCAGCAGCCAGAGGGGACTAGCGGGAGGGCACACCGGGGAGCTGTTTTTT.

This clonotype came up many times. The chain uses TRBV7-3 and TRBJ2-5; D gene uncertain. The germline gives CDR1 SGHTA, CDR2 FQGTGA. Trimming removed 2 bases at V and 1 base at J, with 8 bases between. The CDR3 has 14 amino acids. CDR3 amino acids: CASSLRSGQETQYF. As DNA, the CDR3 is TGTGCCAGCAGCTTACGGTCTGGCCAAGAGACCCAGTACTTC.

The table lists this clonotype with many counts. The V and J genes are TRBV20-1 and TRBJ2-1; 13 bases fit TRBD2. Losses at the gene ends were 0 bases for V and 5 bases for J; bases not matched to a gene: 7. The CDR3 has 17 residues. The germline V gene encodes CDR1 DFQATT and CDR2 SNEGSKA (reference sequence). DNA for the CDR3: TGCAGTGCTAGAGAAACTAGCGGGAGGGTGATCCACAATGAGCAGTTCTTC. Its translation is CSARETSGRVIHNEQFF.

This clonotype was recorded many times. The CDR3 is CASSYGVGSQGYTF. CDR3 coding DNA: TGTGCCAGCAGTTACGGGGTGGGAAGCCAGGGCTACACCTTC. J is TRBJ1-2 and V is TRBV6-6; no firm D call. The V end lost 2 bases, the J end lost 8 bases, and 15 bases lay between the germline ends. CDR1 and CDR2 from the germline V gene are MNHNY and SVGAGI (reference sequence). The CDR3 runs 14 residues.

In its sample, this clonotype was seen many times. The rearrangement uses TRBV12-3 or TRBV12-4 and TRBJ2-5; 10 nucleotides line up with TRBD1. This CDR3 region has 12 residues. The trim removed 6 bases at V and 9 bases at J, leaving 4 bases unmatched. The CDR3, as DNA: TGTGCCAGCAGCGGACAGGGGGTGGCCCAGTACTTC. Protein sequence: CASSGQGVAQYF.

As concerns this clonotype: One junction end does not reproduce the germline sequence, and a read error may be involved. The CDR3 here is CATSRDGQGTEAFF. DNA for the CDR3: TGTGCCACCAGCCGAGATGGACAGGGGACTGAAGCTTTCTTT. The chain joins TRBV15 to TRBJ1-1; 9 bases are shared with TRBD1. The CDR3 consists of 14 residues. Germline loops: CDR1 LNHNV, CDR2 YYDKDF (reference sequence).

As for this clonotype: A much larger clone differs by one base, so this may be a read error. The chain carries TRBV6-5 and TRBJ2-3, with D perhaps matching TRBD1 (6 bases). Trimming removed 0 bases at V and 2 bases at J, with 9 bases between. Germline values: CDR1 MNHEY, CDR2 SVGAGI. The CDR3 contains 15 residues. CDR3: CASSYSGQYTDTQYF. In DNA, the CDR3 is TGTGCCAGCAGTTACTCAGGACAGTACACAGATACGCAGTATTTT.

This clonotype was observed at least ten times. CDR3 residues: CSVSTRGDGGYTF. CDR3 coding DNA: TGCAGCGTGAGTACACGAGGGGACGGTGGCTACACCTTC. The chain links TRBV29-1 to TRBJ1-2; tentative D call: TRBD1 (5 bases). Germline V gene lookup returns CDR1 SQVTM and CDR2 ANQGSEA. Trimming cost V 6 bases and J 7 bases, with 18 bases left between them. The CDR3 sequence is 13 residues long.

A few counts support this clonotype. The V gene is TRBV4-2, the J gene TRBJ1-2, with TRBD1 as a possible D gene (6 bases). The CDR3 loop spans 14 amino acids. CDR1 is LGHNA and CDR2 is YNFKEQ in the germline V gene. Between the trimmed V and J ends, which lost 0 bases and 8 bases, there was a span of 13 bases. For the CDR3, the DNA is TGTGCCAGCAGCCAAGAACTAGGGGGAGGAGGCTACACCTTC. It specifies CASSQELGGGGYTF.

J is TRBJ1-3 and V is TRBV12-3 or TRBV12-4; weak D call: TRBD1 (5 bases). The ends were cut back, 6 bases at V and 2 bases at J, with 11 bases in the middle. The CDR3 sequence is 14 residues long. The CDR3 region has the DNA TGTGCCAGCAGCCAACAGACAGCTGGAAACACCATATATTTT. This codes for CASSQQTAGNTIYF.

This clonotype has ten or more counts. The chain recombines TRBV6-1 with TRBJ2-2; 8 bases agree with TRBD2. The CDR3 covers 18 residues. Per the germline V gene, CDR1 is MNHNS and CDR2 is SASEGT. The ends lost 1 base at V and 1 base at J; junction bases unmatched: 8. The CDR3 DNA reads as TGTGCCAGCAGTGAAGTCTGGTTGGCGGGGGGGAACACCGGGGAGCTGTTTTTT. Encoded protein: CASSEVWLAGGNTGELFF.

At least ten counts were recorded for this clonotype. The chain uses TRBV5-1 and TRBJ2-3; the match to TRBD2 covers 13 bases. This CDR3 is built from 17 residues. The V segment lost 3 bases and the J segment 3 bases; nucleotides outside the gene matches: 7. Germline-derived CDR1 and CDR2 are SGHRS and YFSETQ. The CDR3 protein is CASSWGTSGTGTDTQYF. CDR3 bases: TGCGCCAGCAGCTGGGGGACTAGCGGGACGGGGACAGATACGCAGTATTTT.

This clonotype was counted at least ten times. The chain recombines TRBV29-1 with TRBJ2-3; perhaps D is TRBD1 or TRBD2 (5 bases each). The CDR3 has 11 amino acids. The V gene lost 6 bases and the J gene lost 5 bases, with 9 bases spanning the gap. Germline loops: CDR1 SQVTM, CDR2 ANQGSEA. The CDR3 here is CSVLGGDTQYF. The CDR3 coding sequence is TGCAGCGTCCTTGGGGGAGATACGCAGTATTTT.

This clonotype appeared many times. The CDR3 region is CASRPGGAGYEQYF. CDR3 nucleotides: TGCGCCAGCAGACCCGGGGGGGCCGGCTACGAGCAGTACTTC. The chain uses TRBV10-2 and TRBJ2-7, with 8 bases aligning to TRBD2. This CDR3 region has 14 residues. Germline V CDR1 and CDR2: WSHSY, SAAADI. Losses at the gene ends were 6 bases for V and 3 bases for J; bases not matched to a gene: 7.

The chain joins TRBV6-4 to TRBJ2-1; D tentatively reads TRBD1 or TRBD2 (5 bases each). Trimming pared 3 bases from V and 7 bases from J, leaving 10 bases between. This CDR3 has 13 residues. Germline CDR1 reads MRHNA; CDR2 reads SNTAGT. The CDR3 DNA reads TGTGCCAGCAGTGAAGGTGGGGGTAATGAGCAGTTCTTC. Translating it yields CASSEGGGNEQFF.

The gene calls are TRBV27 and TRBJ2-2, with D perhaps matching TRBD2 (6 bases). The CDR3 sequence is 17 residues long. Per the germline V gene, CDR1 is MNHEY and CDR2 is SMNVEV (reference sequence). Trimming took 6 bases from V and 0 from J, leaving 17 bases between them. The CDR3 loop reads CASRPRGRGSNTGELFF. Written as DNA, the CDR3 is TGTGCCAGCAGACCCCGAGGGCGGGGTTCGAACACCGGGGAGCTGTTTTTT.

This clonotype was seen more than once but under ten times. The rearrangement links TRBV4-2 to TRBJ1-3; D ambiguous. The CDR3 is made up of 13 amino acids. V was trimmed by 0 bases and J by 6 bases, leaving 6 bases between them. Germline assignment: CDR1 LGHNA and CDR2 YNFKEQ. CDR3 residues: CASSQDNENTIYF. In DNA, the CDR3 is TGTGCCAGCAGCCAAGATAACGAAAACACCATATATTTT.

This clonotype was seen ten or more times. Here the CDR3 reads CASSLVTSGPPGFF. CDR3 nucleotide sequence: TGTGCCAGCAGCTTAGTGACTAGCGGGCCGCCTGGGTTCTTC. The rearrangement uses TRBV11-2 and TRBJ2-1; 10 nucleotides agree with TRBD2. The CDR3 length is 14 residues. J gave up 15 bases and V 1 base, and 9 bases lay outside the gene matches. Per the germline V gene, CDR1 is SGHAT and CDR2 is FQNNGV. Together with reference TRBV11-2 and TRBJ2-1, the CDR3 gives the full variable domain: EAGVAQSPRYKIIEKRQSVAFWCNPISGHATLYWYQQILGQGPKLLIQFQNNGVVDDSQLPKDRFSAERLKGVDSTLKIQPAKLEDSAVYLCASSLVTSGPPGFFGPGTRLTVL.